Each of the 27 T cell receptor beta chains below was sequenced from the same sample in a study of blood T cell repertoires in COVID-19 (dated by TCRdb to 2019 to 2021). Libraries were made using the immunoSEQ multiplex PCR assay. In its TCRdb copy, this immuneACCESS table keeps in-frame sequences only and misses some clones. Where compared with another copy, unresolved V genes explain less than half of these, and the others have no known cause. The sample table holds approximately 310,000 clones, of which 80% to 90% were seen once. In total, the top ten clones hold 7.8% of the sample. Sequencing was performed on peripheral blood. The receptor set was obtained from a woman between 45 and 60 years old who had recovered from COVID-19.

This clone was observed at least ten times. The chain recombines TRBV7-2 with TRBJ2-3, with D possibly TRBD2 on 5 matching bases. V gave up 2 bases and J gave up 4 bases, with 13 bases separating them. The CDR3 covers 15 residues. Germline lookup yields CDR1 SGHTA and CDR2 FQGNSA. CDR3 DNA sequence: TGTGCCAGCAGCTTATCGGGGATAGTTGCAGATACGCAGTATTTT. Protein product: CASSLSGIVADTQYF.

This chain joins TRBV28 and TRBJ1-2, with 7 positions matching TRBD1. The V gene's germline CDR1 is MDHEN and CDR2 SYDVKM. The junction had 17 bases not matched to a gene; V was cut back by 5 bases and J by 5 bases. This CDR3 region has 17 residues. The CDR3 sequence is CASSTNDRVQATYGYTF. In DNA form, the CDR3 reads TGTGCCAGCAGTACGAACGACAGGGTTCAGGCTACTTATGGCTACACCTTC.

The gene calls are TRBV10-3 and TRBJ1-6; D remains unclear. V was cut by 3 bases and J by 10 bases, with 13 bases left in between. This CDR3 spans 14 amino acids. In germline, CDR1 is ENHRY, CDR2 SYGVKD. CDR3 loop: CAISDDPQRSPLHF. The CDR3 DNA reads as TGTGCCATCAGTGATGACCCGCAGAGGTCACCCCTCCACTTT.

V gene TRBV4-1 combines with J gene TRBJ1-1, with D tentatively TRBD1 (6 bases). Trimming took off 1 base at V and 2 bases at J, with 11 bases between the two ends. The CDR3 totals 15 residues. Germline CDR1 MGHRA, CDR2 YSYEKL. The CDR3 DNA follows: TGCGCCAGCAGCCAAGTTCACAGGGTAAACACTGAAGCTTTCTTT. Amino acids: CASSQVHRVNTEAFF.

This clone was observed a handful of times. The rearrangement links TRBV4-3 to TRBJ2-1; TRBD2 agrees at 10 bases. The CDR3 has 16 amino acids. Per germline, CDR1 LGHNA and CDR2 YSLEER. The J segment lost 4 bases and the V segment lost 3 bases, leaving 6 bases of the junction unmatched. In DNA, the CDR3 is TGCGCCAGCAGCCATGAACTAGCGGGAAGTTACAATGAGCAGTTCTTC. Translating gives CASSHELAGSYNEQFF.

This sequence joins TRBV7-2 and TRBJ1-6; D remains unclear. V lost 0 bases, J lost 10 bases, and 13 bases lay in between. CDR3 length: 15 amino acids. The germline gives CDR1 SGHTA, CDR2 FQGNSA. The CDR3 DNA reads TGTGCCAGCAGCTTAGCGGAGGGTCTGAGGTCACCCCTCCACTTT. Translation gives CASSLAEGLRSPLHF.

The chain uses TRBV5-1 and TRBJ1-2, with TRBD1 matching over 8 bases. The CDR3 is 15 amino acids. Germline values: CDR1 SGHRS, CDR2 YFSETQ. J gave up 3 bases and V 3 bases, and 7 bases lay outside the gene matches. In DNA form, the CDR3 reads TGCGCCAGCAGCTCCGACAGGGGATTTGACTATGGCTACACCTTC. Its translation is CASSSDRGFDYGYTF.

The V and J genes are TRBV4-3 and TRBJ1-2; D possibly corresponds to TRBD1 (6 bases). The V gene's germline CDR1 is LGHNA and CDR2 YSLEER. V gave up 0 bases and J gave up 4 bases, with 24 bases separating them. The CDR3 extends over 19 amino acids. DNA for the CDR3: TGCGCCAGCAGCCAAGATTTTCGGGACATCATAAGTGTGGGCTATGGCTACACCTTC. It encodes CASSQDFRDIISVGYGYTF.

This clone was found a few times. This rearrangement joins TRBV6-4 to TRBJ1-1; 8 bases match TRBD1. In germline, CDR1 is MRHNA, CDR2 SNTAGT. The CDR3 extends over 15 amino acids. The V and J ends lost 8 bases and 3 bases, in that order; junction bases with no gene match: 11. This chain's CDR3 is CASFGAGGVHTEAFF. For the CDR3, the DNA is TGTGCCAGCTTTGGGGCAGGGGGCGTCCACACTGAAGCTTTCTTT.

This chain uses TRBV19 with TRBJ1-2; D not resolved. The CDR3 is 19 amino acids. Germline values: CDR1 LNHDA, CDR2 SQIVND (reference sequence). V shed 3 bases and J shed 4 bases, with 27 bases lying between them. Here the CDR3 reads CASSMRAPAASDGAYGYTF. The CDR3 bases are TGTGCCAGTAGTATGAGGGCTCCGGCAGCCTCGGATGGCGCCTATGGCTACACCTTC.

The chain links TRBV2 to TRBJ1-2; a possible D gene is TRBD1 (6 bases). V was pared by 7 bases and J by 5 bases, with 17 bases between. This CDR3 is 14 amino acids long. Germline V gives CDR1 SNHLY, CDR2 FYNNEI. The CDR3 DNA sequence: TGTGCCAGCACCTCCTCGGGACAAATATATGGCTACACCTTC. It codes for CASTSSGQIYGYTF.

The J gene is TRBJ2-5, the V gene TRBV30; 14 bases match TRBD2. Germline loops: CDR1 GTSNPN, CDR2 SVGIG (reference sequence). This CDR3 spans 15 amino acids. V lost 2 bases and J lost 5; bases outside the gene matches: 4. The CDR3 region has the DNA TGTGCCTGGAGTCGACTAGCGGGGGGGCGGGAGACCCAGTACTTC. As protein: CAWSRLAGGRETQYF.

This clone was detected a few times. The J gene is TRBJ1-2, the V gene TRBV6-5; the D is unclear. Trimming cost V 7 bases and J 2 bases, with 8 bases left between them. The CDR3 totals 12 residues. Per germline, CDR1 MNHEY and CDR2 SVGAGI. The CDR3 here is CASKAHNYGYTF. The CDR3 DNA reads as TGTGCCAGCAAAGCCCACAACTATGGCTACACCTTC.

This sequence joins TRBV27 and TRBJ2-7; 8 positions match TRBD2. V gave up 4 bases and J gave up 3 bases; unmatched junction bases: 5. Germline loops: CDR1 MNHEY, CDR2 SMNVEV (reference sequence). This CDR3 region has 14 residues. The CDR3 protein is CASSSGLEVYEQYF. The CDR3 DNA is TGTGCCAGCAGTTCGGGACTAGAAGTCTACGAGCAGTACTTC.

The rearrangement uses TRBV5-6 and TRBJ1-2, with 10 bases lining up with TRBD1. This CDR3 contains 13 residues. V shed 4 bases and J 7 bases; nucleotides not matched to a gene: 4. Germline CDR1 reads SGHDT; CDR2 reads YYEEEE. This CDR3 is CASSVGQGPGYTF. In DNA form, the CDR3 reads TGTGCCAGCAGCGTGGGACAGGGGCCTGGCTACACCTTC. Full variable domain (remainder filled in from reference TRBV5-6 and TRBJ1-2): DAGVTQSPTHLIKTRGQQVTLRCSPKSGHDTVSWYQQALGQGPQFIFQYYEEEERQRGNFPDRFSGHQFPNYSSELNVNALLLGDSALYLCASSVGQGPGYTFGSGTRLTVV.

V is TRBV19 and J is TRBJ1-6, with no clear D. Germline-derived CDR1 and CDR2 are LNHDA and SQIVND (reference sequence). The CDR3 contains 14 residues. Trimming took 7 bases from V and 1 from J, leaving 8 bases between them. The CDR3: CASNSGSYNSPLHF. For the CDR3, the DNA is TGTGCCAGTAACAGCGGGTCCTATAATTCACCCCTCCACTTT.

V usage is TRBV4-1 and J usage is TRBJ2-7; D is possibly TRBD1 (5 bases). CDR1 and CDR2 from the germline V gene are MGHRA and YSYEKL. The CDR3 covers 15 residues. The ends were cut back, 0 bases at V and 2 bases at J, with 11 bases in the middle. CDR3 protein: CASSQDDSLTYEQYF. The CDR3 coding sequence is TGCGCCAGCAGCCAAGACGACAGTTTGACCTACGAGCAGTACTTC.

The chain recombines TRBV27 with TRBJ2-6, with a possible D match to TRBD1 (6 bases). Trimming pared 3 bases from V and 2 bases from J, leaving 14 bases between. Germline V gene sequence: CDR1 MNHEY, CDR2 SMNVEV (reference sequence). There are 17 residues in the CDR3. The DNA for the CDR3 is TGTGCCAGCAGTTTCCAGGGGTGGTACCCTGGGGCCAACGTCCTGACTTTC. Residues: CASSFQGWYPGANVLTF.

The chain uses TRBV5-1 and TRBJ2-7; a weak D match, TRBD2 (6 bases). Germline lookup yields CDR1 SGHRS and CDR2 YFSETQ. The CDR3 contains 14 residues. The V end lost 0 bases, the J end lost 5 bases, and 12 bases lay between the germline ends. DNA for the CDR3: TGCGCCAGCAGCTTGGAATTGCGGGGAAACGAGCAGTACTTC. This translates into CASSLELRGNEQYF.

The V gene is TRBV11-3, the J gene TRBJ2-7, with 9 bases matching TRBD1. The junction had 11 bases not matched to a gene; V was cut back by 4 bases and J by 4 bases. CDR3 size: 16 residues. In germline, CDR1 is SGHNT, CDR2 YENEEA. Written as DNA, the CDR3 is TGTGCCAGCAGCTCCCCCACCGGACAGGGGATTTACGAGCAGTACTTC. The encoded protein is CASSSPTGQGIYEQYF.

V gene TRBV20-1 combines with J gene TRBJ2-7, with D perhaps matching TRBD1 (5 bases). V lost 3 bases to trimming and J lost 0 bases, with 9 bases between them. Germline V gives CDR1 DFQATT, CDR2 SNEGSKA (reference sequence). This CDR3 contains 13 residues. The CDR3: CSASQGSSYEQYF. CDR3 nucleotide sequence: TGCAGTGCTAGTCAGGGCAGCTCCTACGAGCAGTACTTC.

V and J are TRBV29-1 and TRBJ1-1; 8 bases align to TRBD1. V gave up 2 bases and J gave up 11 bases; unmatched junction bases: 7. The V gene's germline CDR1 is SQVTM and CDR2 ANQGSEA. The CDR3 spans 12 residues. The CDR3 DNA is TGCAGCGTTGAACCAGGGGGCGCGGCGGCTTTCTTT. Its protein is CSVEPGGAAAFF.

The chain carries TRBV7-2 and TRBJ2-5; the D is unclear. V lost 3 bases to trimming and J lost 0 bases, with 14 bases between them. CDR3 size: 16 residues. Germline V CDR1 and CDR2: SGHTA, FQGNSA. DNA of the CDR3: TGTGCCAGCAGCTTGCGATCGAACTCGTACCAAGAGACCCAGTACTTC. It specifies CASSLRSNSYQETQYF.

The chain links TRBV19 to TRBJ2-1; no clear D gene. Between the trimmed V and J ends, which lost 7 bases and 5 bases, there was a span of 6 bases. The germline V gene encodes CDR1 LNHDA and CDR2 SQIVND (reference sequence). This CDR3 spans 11 amino acids. The CDR3: CASTVNNEQFF. The DNA for the CDR3 is TGTGCCAGTACAGTGAACAATGAGCAGTTCTTC. Variable domain in full (rest from reference TRBV19 and TRBJ2-1): DGGITQSPKYLFRKEGQNVTLSCEQNLNHDAMYWYRQDPGQGLRLIYYSQIVNDFQKGDIAEGYSVSREKKESFPLTVTSAQKNPTAFYLCASTVNNEQFFGPGTRLTVL.

The chain uses TRBV15 and TRBJ1-5; D call uncertain. Germline assignment: CDR1 LNHNV and CDR2 YYDKDF (reference sequence). CDR3 length equals 15 residues. V was clipped by 0 bases and J by 5 bases, with 11 bases between them. The CDR3 reads CATSRDSEAYQPQHF. CDR3 sequence (DNA): TGTGCCACCAGCAGAGATTCTGAGGCTTATCAGCCCCAGCATTTT.

This chain links TRBV19 with TRBJ1-2; the D gene is possibly TRBD1 (5 bases). CDR3 size: 12 residues. The V gene's germline CDR1 is LNHDA and CDR2 SQIVND (reference sequence). V was trimmed by 8 bases and J by 4 bases, leaving 11 bases between them. The CDR3 region is CASRLQGYGYTF. In nucleotides, the CDR3 is TGTGCCAGTCGGCTCCAGGGCTATGGCTACACCTTC.

The chain is built from TRBV10-2 and TRBJ2-7, with 9 bases identical to TRBD2. Per the germline V gene, CDR1 is WSHSY and CDR2 is SAAADI. The CDR3 is 14 residues long. The ends lost 8 bases at V and 1 base at J; junction bases unmatched: 6. As DNA, the CDR3 is TGCGCCAGCGCCTCAGCGGGGGGATCCTACGAGCAGTACTTC. It specifies CASASAGGSYEQYF.